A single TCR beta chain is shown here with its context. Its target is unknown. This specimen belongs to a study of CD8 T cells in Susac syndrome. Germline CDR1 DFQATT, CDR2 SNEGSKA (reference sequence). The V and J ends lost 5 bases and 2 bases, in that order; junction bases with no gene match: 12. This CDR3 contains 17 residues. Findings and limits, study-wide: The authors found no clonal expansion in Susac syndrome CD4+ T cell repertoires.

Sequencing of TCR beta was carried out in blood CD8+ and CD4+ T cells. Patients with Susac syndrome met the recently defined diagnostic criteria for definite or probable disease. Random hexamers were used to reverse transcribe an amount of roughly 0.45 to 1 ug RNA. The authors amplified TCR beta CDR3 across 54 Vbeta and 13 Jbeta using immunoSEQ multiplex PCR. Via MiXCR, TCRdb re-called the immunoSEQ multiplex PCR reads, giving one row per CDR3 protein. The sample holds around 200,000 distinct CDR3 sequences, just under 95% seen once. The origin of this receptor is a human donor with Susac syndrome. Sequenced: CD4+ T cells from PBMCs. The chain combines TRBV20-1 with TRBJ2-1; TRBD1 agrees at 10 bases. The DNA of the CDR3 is TGCAGTGCTTATAGGGGCCCGGGACAGGGGACCTACAATGAGCAGTTCTTC. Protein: CSAYRGPGQGTYNEQFF.